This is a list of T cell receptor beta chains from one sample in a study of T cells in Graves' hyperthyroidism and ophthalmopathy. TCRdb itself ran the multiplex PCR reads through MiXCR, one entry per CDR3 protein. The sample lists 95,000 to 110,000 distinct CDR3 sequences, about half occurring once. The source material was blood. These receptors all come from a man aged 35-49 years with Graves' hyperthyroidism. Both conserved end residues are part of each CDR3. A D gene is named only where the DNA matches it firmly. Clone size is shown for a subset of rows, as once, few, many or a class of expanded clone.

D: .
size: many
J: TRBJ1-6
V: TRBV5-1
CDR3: CASSSVDSDNSPLHF
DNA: TGCGCCAGCAGCTCCGTCGACAGCGATAATTCACCCCTCCACTTT

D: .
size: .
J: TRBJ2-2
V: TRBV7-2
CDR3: CASSPRRALGELFF
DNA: TGTGCCAGCAGCCCCCGTCGCGCCCTCGGGGAGCTGTTTTTT

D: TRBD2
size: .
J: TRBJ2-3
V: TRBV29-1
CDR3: CSVRGVAGSTDTQYF
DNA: TGCAGCGTACGGGGGGTAGCGGGGAGCACAGATACGCAGTATTTT

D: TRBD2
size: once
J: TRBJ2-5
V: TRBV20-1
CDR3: CSAPPSGQETQYF
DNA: TGCAGTGCCCCTCCTAGCGGCCAAGAGACCCAGTACTTC

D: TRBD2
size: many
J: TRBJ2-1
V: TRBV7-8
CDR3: CASSPGLAGSNEQFF
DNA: TGTGCCAGCAGCCCCGGACTAGCGGGAAGTAATGAGCAGTTCTTC

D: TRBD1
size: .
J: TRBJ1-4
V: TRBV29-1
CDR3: CSVGGTGQRDEKLFF
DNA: TGCAGCGTTGGCGGGACAGGTCAACGGGATGAAAAACTGTTTTTT

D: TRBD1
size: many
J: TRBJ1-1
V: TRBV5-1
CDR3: CASGWTGNTEAFF
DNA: TGCGCCAGCGGCTGGACAGGGAACACTGAAGCTTTCTTT

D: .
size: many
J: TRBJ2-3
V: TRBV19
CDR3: CASRSGDSVDTQYF
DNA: TGTGCCAGTAGATCAGGGGATTCGGTTGATACGCAGTATTTT

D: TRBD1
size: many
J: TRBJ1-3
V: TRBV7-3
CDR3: CASSHTGGQGGTIYF
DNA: TGTGCCAGCAGCCACACGGGAGGACAGGGAGGCACCATATATTTT

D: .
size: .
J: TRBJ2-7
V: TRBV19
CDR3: CASSIVPTAYEQYF
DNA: TGTGCCAGTAGTATAGTTCCCACAGCCTACGAGCAGTACTTC

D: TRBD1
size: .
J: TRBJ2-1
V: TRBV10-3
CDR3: CAISAGTESSTHEQFF
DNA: TGTGCCATCAGTGCGGGGACAGAGTCCAGCACGCATGAGCAATTCTTC

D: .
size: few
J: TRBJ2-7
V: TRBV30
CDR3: CAWSVGDNYEQYF
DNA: TGTGCCTGGAGTGTTGGGGACAACTACGAGCAGTACTTC

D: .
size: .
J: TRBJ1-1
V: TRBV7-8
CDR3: CASSSAASGLGTEALF
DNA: TGTGCCAGCAGCTCGGCAGCGTCGGGCCTCGGCACTGAAGCTCTCTTT

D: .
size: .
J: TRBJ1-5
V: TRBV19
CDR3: CASMWGTNHPQHF
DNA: TGTGCAAGTATGTGGGGTACCAATCACCCCCAGCATTTT

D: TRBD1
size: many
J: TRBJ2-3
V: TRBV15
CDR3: CATSPRDRVSTDTQYF
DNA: TGTGCCACCAGCCCCAGGGACAGGGTCAGCACAGATACGCAGTATTTT

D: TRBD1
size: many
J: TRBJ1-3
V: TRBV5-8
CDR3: CASSSPTGAGNTIYF
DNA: TGTGCCAGCAGCTCACCAACAGGGGCTGGAAACACCATATATTTT

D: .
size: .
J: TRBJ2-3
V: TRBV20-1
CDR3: CSARPNVDTQYF
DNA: TGCAGCGCTAGGCCGAATGTGGATACGCAGTATTTT

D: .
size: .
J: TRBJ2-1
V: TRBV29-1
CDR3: CSVETVAGYNEQFF
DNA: TGCAGCGTTGAAACGGTCGCAGGCTACAATGAGCAGTTCTTC

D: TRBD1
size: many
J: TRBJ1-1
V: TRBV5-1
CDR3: CASSLTGEDTEAFF
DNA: TGCGCCAGCAGCTTGACAGGGGAGGACACTGAAGCTTTCTTT

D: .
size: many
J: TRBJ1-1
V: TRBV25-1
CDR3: CASRSGHTEAFF
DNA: TGTGCCAGCAGGTCAGGGCACACTGAAGCTTTCTTT

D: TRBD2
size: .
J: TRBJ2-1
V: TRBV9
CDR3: CASSVRTSGSYEQFF
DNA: TGTGCCAGCAGCGTCCGGACTAGCGGGAGTTATGAGCAGTTCTTC

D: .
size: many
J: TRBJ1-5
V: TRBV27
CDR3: CASSSLGGFNQPQHF
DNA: TGTGCCAGCAGTTCCCTGGGCGGATTCAATCAGCCCCAGCATTTT

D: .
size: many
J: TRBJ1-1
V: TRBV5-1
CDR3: CASSRGTVTGGNTEAFF
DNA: TGCGCCAGCAGTCGGGGAACAGTGACTGGAGGGAACACTGAAGCTTTCTTT

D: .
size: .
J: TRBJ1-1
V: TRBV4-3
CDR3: CASSQAGNTEALF
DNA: TGCGCCAGCAGCCAGGCAGGGAACACGGAAGCTCTCTTT

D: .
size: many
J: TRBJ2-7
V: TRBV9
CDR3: CASSVDQGGIYEQYF
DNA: TGTGCCAGCAGCGTAGATCAGGGGGGCATCTACGAGCAGTACTTC

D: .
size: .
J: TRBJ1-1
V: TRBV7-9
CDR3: CASSFGDSEAFF
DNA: TGTGCCAGCAGCTTCGGAGACAGTGAAGCTTTCTTT

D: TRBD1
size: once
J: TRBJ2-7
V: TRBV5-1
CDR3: CASSWTGDPYEQYF
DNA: TGCGCCAGCAGCTGGACAGGGGACCCCTACGAACAGTACTTC

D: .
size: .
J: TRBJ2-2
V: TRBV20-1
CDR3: CSARGFGELFF
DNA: TGCAGTGCTAGAGGGTTCGGGGAGCTGTTTTTT

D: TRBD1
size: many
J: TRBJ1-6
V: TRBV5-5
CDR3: CASSLEGQGNSPPHF
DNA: TGTGCCAGCAGCTTGGAGGGACAGGGGAATTCACCCCCCCACTTT

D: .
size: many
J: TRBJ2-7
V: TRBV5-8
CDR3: CASSEEGTASYEQYF
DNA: TGTGCCAGCAGCGAAGAAGGGACTGCCTCCTACGAGCAGTACTTC

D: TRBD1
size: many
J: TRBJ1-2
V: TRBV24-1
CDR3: CATSDTPGTGGGAGYTF
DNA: TGTGCCACCAGTGATACTCCCGGGACAGGGGGCGGCGCGGGCTACACCTTC

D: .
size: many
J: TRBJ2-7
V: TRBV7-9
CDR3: CASSHASDLGEQYF
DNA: TGTGCCAGCAGCCACGCGTCGGACCTGGGGGAGCAGTACTTC

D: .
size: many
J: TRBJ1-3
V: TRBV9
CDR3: CASSVTWGASGNTIYF
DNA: TGTGCCAGCAGCGTGACCTGGGGCGCCTCTGGAAACACCATATATTTT

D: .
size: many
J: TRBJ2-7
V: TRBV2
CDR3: CASSDPPGGVVEQYF
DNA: TGTGCCAGCAGTGACCCACCAGGGGGGGTCGTCGAGCAGTACTTC

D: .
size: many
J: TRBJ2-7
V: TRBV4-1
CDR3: CASSQDPRNEQYF
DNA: TGCGCCAGCAGCCAAGACCCAAGGAACGAGCAGTACTTC

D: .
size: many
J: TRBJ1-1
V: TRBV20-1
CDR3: CSARAAGRAAEAFF
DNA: TGCAGTGCTAGAGCCGCGGGCCGGGCCGCTGAAGCTTTCTTT

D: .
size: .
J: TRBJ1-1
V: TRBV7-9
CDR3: CTSSLGDRKAFF
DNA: TGTACCAGCAGCTTAGGGGATCGTAAAGCCTTCTTT

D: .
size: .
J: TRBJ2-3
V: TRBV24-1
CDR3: CATSDLGGTGYNEQYF
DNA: TGTGCCACCAGTGATTTGGGAGGGACGGGCTACAATGAGCAGTATTTT

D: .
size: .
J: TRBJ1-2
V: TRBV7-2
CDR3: CASSSQEGKYGYTF
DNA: TGTGCCAGCAGCTCCCAGGAGGGGAAGTATGGCTACACCTTC

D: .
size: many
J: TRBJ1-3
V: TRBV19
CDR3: CASSATLGPTGISGNTIYF
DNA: TGTGCCAGTAGTGCCACCCTAGGGCCCACCGGGATATCTGGAAACACCATATATTTT

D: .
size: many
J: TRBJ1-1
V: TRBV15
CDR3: CATSRQVGGGTEAFF
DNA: TGTGCCACCAGCAGACAGGTTGGCGGAGGGACTGAAGCTTTCTTT

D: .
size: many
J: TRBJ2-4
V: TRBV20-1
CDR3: CSARAFQQGWQNIQYF
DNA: TGCAGTGCTAGAGCCTTTCAACAGGGTTGGCAAAACATTCAGTACTTC

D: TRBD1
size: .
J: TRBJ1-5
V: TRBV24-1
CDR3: CATSEAGGWNQLQHF
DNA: TGTGCCACCAGTGAAGCAGGGGGTTGGAATCAGCTCCAGCACTTT

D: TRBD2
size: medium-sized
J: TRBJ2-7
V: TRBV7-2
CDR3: CASSYPGGSSYEQYF
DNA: TGTGCCAGCAGCTATCCTGGCGGGAGCTCCTACGAGCAGTACTTC

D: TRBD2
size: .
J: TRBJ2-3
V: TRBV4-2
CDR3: CASSQAASGPDTQYF
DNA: TGTGCCAGCAGCCAAGCGGCTAGCGGGCCAGATACGCAGTATTTT

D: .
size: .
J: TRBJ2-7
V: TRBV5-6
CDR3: CASSLSGRLHEQYF
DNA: TGTGCCAGCAGCTTGTCTGGCAGGCTCCACGAGCAGTACTTC